The T cell receptor beta chain under discussion was sequenced for a study of shared clonotypes between healthy human individuals (dated by TCRdb to the early 2020s). For the study in its entirety: A few men and a couple of women, aged 18 to 49 years, made up the cohort. For each donor, CD4 naive and CD4 memory were each given three plates, CD8 naive was given two plates, and CD8 memory was given one plate. Libraries were prepared and TCR repertoires were sequenced by different laboratories using diverse techniques, in order to increase sequencing depth and limit assay-specific biases. To estimate repertoire size and how much clonotype sharing occurs between individuals, the study deeply sequenced the blood TCR repertoires of about five healthy adults. Leukapheresis yielded between about 0.94 and 8.9 billion PBMCs per donor.

As regards this clone: What this receptor recognizes is not known. Base qualities are missing; no much larger clone stands one base away.

Relative to germline, V is missing 4 bases and J is missing 8 bases, with 5 bases of the junction outside any gene match. According to the germline V gene, CDR1 reads SGHDT and CDR2 reads YYEEEE. Including cysteine and phenylalanine, the CDR3 has 12 amino acids. Of all the DNA, just the CDR3 is kept, 36 bases in frame from base 1. TCR CDR3 regions were amplified from genomic DNA by multiplex PCR using the deep immunoSEQ assay. Extracted genomic DNA from each cell subset was distributed evenly across all wells of several immunoSEQ 96-well plates, and each plate was treated as a replicate. Each replicate PCR for sorted subsets received roughly 0.2 ug genomic DNA, equal to some 32,000 T cell genomes. Purified libraries were quantified with a Qubit 3.0 fluorometer, sized on a Bioanalyzer 2100, and re-quantified with the KAPA Library Quantification kit. Every immunoSEQ 96-well plate was sequenced on a separate single-read 150-cycle Illumina NextSeq 550 flow cell. In the paper's pipeline: Because the immunoSEQ output held only junctional sequences and lacked quality scores, the filtering could not match the filtering applied to full-length reads. To assign V/J genes and CDR3, sequences were annotated using PyIR, a Python wrapper for IgBLAST v1.9, with IMGT germline references. Reads with weak V/J assignments (E-value above 1e-6), missing CDR3, stop codons, out-of-frame junctions, or ambiguous translated residues were removed. V3J clonotypes were defined by identical inferred V gene, J gene, and CDR3 amino acid sequence. Percentage overlap between repertoires was computed as shared unique clonotypes divided by the size of the smaller repertoire. RTK rarefaction, the Chao1 estimator, and Recon v2.1 estimates of unobserved clonotypes were used to assess repertoire richness. Generation probabilities were computed with OLGA for all TCRbeta clonotypes obtained by the gDNA method from several donors. This immuneACCESS table, as held by TCRdb, lists in-frame sequences with V and J called but not all clones. Of the missing ones, under half trace to an unresolved V gene in checked studies; the others have no known cause. The V and J calls and clone size come from that table; D and trimming were worked out from the DNA. The sample table lists nearly 750,000 clones, over 55% of them with a count of one. The ten largest clones add up to about 1.7% of the sample.

Healthy HIV-negative adults with no recently reported acute infections or vaccinations were included as donors. Only Caucasian adults living in Nashville, Tennessee, USA were represented among the donors. CD4+ T cells were enriched by magnetic negative selection; naive cells were then positively selected on CD45RA, and the negative fraction formed the memory subset. After blood collection by leukapheresis, PBMCs were isolated using Ficoll-Histopaque density gradient centrifugation and then cryopreserved in the vapor phase of liquid nitrogen. Analytical flow cytometry was used to check the purity and quantity of each magnetically sorted T cell population. Genomic DNA was isolated from every sorted fraction and measured by UV absorbance on a Nanodrop 2000c. Beyond this particular receptor, the publication reports: Sampling was restricted to blood, and TCR repertoires in tissue are likely to differ from TCR repertoires in blood. Compared with non-shared clonotypes, clonotypes shared by all four sorted-subset donors had higher generation probabilities. Incomplete sequencing was indicated by rarefaction of sorted-subset datasets, despite the large sequencing depth. About 4.5% of naive CD4, 3.5% of naive CD8, roughly 2.5% of memory CD4, and about 0.4% of memory CD8 clonotypes were shared across several donors. Larger estimated clonotype richness was generally found for naive subsets than for memory subsets. Pairwise subsampling indicated that sequencing depth was expected to affect the degree of clonotype sharing among donors. The small number of donors limited the genetic and exposure-history diversity represented.

Recombination joined TRBV5-6 with TRBJ1-1, with 7 bases aligning to TRBD1. This TCR was recovered from a woman in her twenties or thirties in good health. The specimen sequenced was memory CD4+ T cells sorted from blood. Reading the label with the study, this specimen's cell subset or site is: CD45RA-negative fraction. The CDR3 is CASSPDRQEAFF. The base sequence is TGTGCCAGCAGCCCGGACAGGCAAGAAGCTTTCTTT. Reference TRBV5-6 and TRBJ1-1 genes cover what lies past the CDR3, so the full variable domain is DAGVTQSPTHLIKTRGQQVTLRCSPKSGHDTVSWYQQALGQGPQFIFQYYEEEERQRGNFPDRFSGHQFPNYSSELNVNALLLGDSALYLCASSPDRQEAFFGQGTRLTVV.